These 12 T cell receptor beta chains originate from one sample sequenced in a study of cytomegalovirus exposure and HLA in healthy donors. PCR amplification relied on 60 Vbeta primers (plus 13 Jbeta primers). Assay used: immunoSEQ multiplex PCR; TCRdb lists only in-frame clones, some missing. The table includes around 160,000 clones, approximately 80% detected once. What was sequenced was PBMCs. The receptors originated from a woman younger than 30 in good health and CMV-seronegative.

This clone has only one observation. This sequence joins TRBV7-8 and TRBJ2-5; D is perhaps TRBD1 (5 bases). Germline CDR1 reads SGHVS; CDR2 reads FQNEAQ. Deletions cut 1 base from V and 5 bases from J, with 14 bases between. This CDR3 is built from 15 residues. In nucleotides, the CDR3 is TGTGCCAGCAGCTTAGTTACAGGAAAGAGGGAGACCCAGTACTTC. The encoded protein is CASSLVTGKRETQYF.

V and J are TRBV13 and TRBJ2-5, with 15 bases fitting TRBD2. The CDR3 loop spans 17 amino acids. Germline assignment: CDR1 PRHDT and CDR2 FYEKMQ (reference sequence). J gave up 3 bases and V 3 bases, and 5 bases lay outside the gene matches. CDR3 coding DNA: TGTGCCAGCAGCTTCGGACTAGCGGGGGGGTCTAAAGAGACCCAGTACTTC. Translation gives CASSFGLAGGSKETQYF.

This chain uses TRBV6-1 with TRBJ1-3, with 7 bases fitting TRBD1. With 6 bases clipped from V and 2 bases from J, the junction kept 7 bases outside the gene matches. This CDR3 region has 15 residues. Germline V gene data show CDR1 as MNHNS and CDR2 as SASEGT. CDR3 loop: CASRMAGGPGNTIYF. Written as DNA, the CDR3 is TGTGCCAGCAGGATGGCAGGGGGACCTGGAAACACCATATATTTT.

The CDR3 bases are TGTGCCAGCAGCCATCACGTGGACAGGAACCCCTATGGCTACACCTTC. Translating it yields CASSHHVDRNPYGYTF. The rearrangement joins TRBV7-9 to TRBJ1-2; 7 bases align to TRBD1. CDR3 length equals 16 residues. CDR1 is SEHNR and CDR2 is FQNEAQ in the germline V gene (reference sequence). With 5 bases clipped from V and 4 bases from J, the junction kept 13 bases outside the gene matches.

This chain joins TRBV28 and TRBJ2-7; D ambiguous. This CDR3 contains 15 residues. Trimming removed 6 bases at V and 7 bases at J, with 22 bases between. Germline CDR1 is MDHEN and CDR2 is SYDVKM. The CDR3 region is CASSSPVRRLVEQYF. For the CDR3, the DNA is TGTGCCAGCAGCTCCCCTGTCCGGCGGCTGGTAGAGCAGTACTTC.

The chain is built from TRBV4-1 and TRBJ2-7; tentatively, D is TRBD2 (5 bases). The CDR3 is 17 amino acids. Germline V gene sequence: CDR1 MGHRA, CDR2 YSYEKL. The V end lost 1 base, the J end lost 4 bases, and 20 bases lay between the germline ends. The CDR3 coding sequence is TGCGCCAGCAGCCAAGGTTACGGGATCCAGAACTCTTACGAGCAGTACTTC. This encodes CASSQGYGIQNSYEQYF.

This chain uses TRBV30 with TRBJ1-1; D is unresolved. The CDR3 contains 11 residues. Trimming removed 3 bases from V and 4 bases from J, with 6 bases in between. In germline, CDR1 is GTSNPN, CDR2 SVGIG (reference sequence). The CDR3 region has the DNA TGTGCCTGGAGAAGGAGCACTGAAGCTTTCTTT. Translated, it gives CAWRRSTEAFF.

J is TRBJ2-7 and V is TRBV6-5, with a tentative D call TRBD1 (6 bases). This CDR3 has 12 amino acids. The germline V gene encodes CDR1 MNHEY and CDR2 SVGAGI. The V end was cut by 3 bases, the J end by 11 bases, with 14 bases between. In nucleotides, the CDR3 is TGTGCCAGCAGTTATAAGGGGGTGAGGGAGTACTTC. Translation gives CASSYKGVREYF.

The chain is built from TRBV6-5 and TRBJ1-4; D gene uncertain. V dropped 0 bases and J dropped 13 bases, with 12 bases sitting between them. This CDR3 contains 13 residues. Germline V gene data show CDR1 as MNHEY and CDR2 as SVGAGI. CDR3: CASSYSNGGGLFF. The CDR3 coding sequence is TGTGCCAGCAGTTACTCGAACGGTGGAGGACTGTTTTTT.

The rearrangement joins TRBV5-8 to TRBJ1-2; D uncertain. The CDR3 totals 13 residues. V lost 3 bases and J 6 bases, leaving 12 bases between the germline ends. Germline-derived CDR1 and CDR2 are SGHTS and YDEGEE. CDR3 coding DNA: TGTGCCAGCAGCTCCCCCGGACTGCATGGCTACACCTTC. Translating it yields CASSSPGLHGYTF. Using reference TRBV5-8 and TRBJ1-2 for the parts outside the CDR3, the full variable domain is EAGVTQSPTHLIKTRGQQATLRCSPISGHTSVYWYQQALGLGLQFLLWYDEGEERNRGNFPPRFSGRQFPNYSSELNVNALELEDSALYLCASSSPGLHGYTFGSGTRLTVV.

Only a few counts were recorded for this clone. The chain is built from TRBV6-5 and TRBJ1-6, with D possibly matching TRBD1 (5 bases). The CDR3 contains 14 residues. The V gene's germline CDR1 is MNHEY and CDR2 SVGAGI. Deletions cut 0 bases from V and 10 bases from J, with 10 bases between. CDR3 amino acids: CASSYSGDHSPLHF. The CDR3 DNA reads TGTGCCAGCAGTTACTCAGGGGATCACTCACCCCTCCACTTT.

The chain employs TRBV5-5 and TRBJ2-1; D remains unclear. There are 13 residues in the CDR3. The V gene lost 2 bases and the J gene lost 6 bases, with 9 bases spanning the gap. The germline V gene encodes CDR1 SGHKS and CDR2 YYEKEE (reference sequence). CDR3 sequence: CASSLTTINEQFF. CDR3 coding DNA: TGTGCCAGCAGCTTAACTACCATCAATGAGCAGTTCTTC.